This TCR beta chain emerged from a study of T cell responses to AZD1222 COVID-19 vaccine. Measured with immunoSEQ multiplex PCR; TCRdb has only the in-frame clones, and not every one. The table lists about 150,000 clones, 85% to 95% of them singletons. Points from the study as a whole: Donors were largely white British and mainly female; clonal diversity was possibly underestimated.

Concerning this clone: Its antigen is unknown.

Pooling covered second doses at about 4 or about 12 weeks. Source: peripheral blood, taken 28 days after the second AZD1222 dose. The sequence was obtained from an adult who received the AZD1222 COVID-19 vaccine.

The DNA of the CDR3 is TGTGCCAGCAGTGAATATGCGGGGGTAGGAGACTATGGCTACACCTTC. This codes for CASSEYAGVGDYGYTF. This chain uses TRBV25-1 with TRBJ1-2; D possibly corresponds to TRBD1 (5 bases). Trimming took 0 bases from V and 3 from J, leaving 14 bases between them. The CDR3 is 16 residues long. Per germline, CDR1 MGHDK and CDR2 SYGVNS.